This T cell receptor (beta chain) was identified in a study of blood T cell repertoires in COVID-19. Overall study: Sample material is recorded as cDNA or gDNA derived from T cells, B-cell-depleted T cells, or PBMCs.

As handled by the study authors: Nucleated cell counts were estimated from reference gene primer amplification. Assay: immunoSEQ multiplex PCR; the TCRdb copy retains only in-frame clones and omits some. The D gene and trimming were derived from the DNA, and the V and J assignments and clone size from that table. This table has tens of thousands of clones, 81% appearing once. The germline CDR1 and CDR2 sequences are MNHNS and SASEGT. There are 16 residues in the CDR3. The trim removed 4 bases at V and 6 bases at J, leaving 5 bases unmatched. This chain connects TRBV6-1 to TRBJ2-1; 14 nucleotides match TRBD2. The TCR originated in an elderly man with acute or convalescent COVID-19. The specimen was peripheral blood. CDR3 DNA: TGTGCCAGCAGTGTGGGACTAGCGGGAGTCGTCAATGAGCAGTTCTTC. Its translation is CASSVGLAGVVNEQFF.